This TCR beta chain was identified in a study of TIL therapy for anti-PD-1-resistant metastatic lung cancer. Study as a whole: Most patients had lung adenocarcinoma. Study results and limitations: After infusion, TIL clonotypes partly replaced peripheral T cells and declined over months.

As to time point: pre-treatment sample, taken before nivolumab and TIL therapy. Stage 4 NSCLC adults joined between late 2017 and January 2020. The libraries were made with immunoSEQ v3. Measured with immunoSEQ multiplex PCR; TCRdb has only the in-frame clones, and not every one. In the table there are some 57,000 clones, over 75% of which are singletons. About this clone: Its matching antigen is unknown.

This CDR3 has 13 amino acids. Germline V gene lookup returns CDR1 ENHRY and CDR2 SYGVKD. Trimming took 0 bases from V and 6 from J, leaving 8 bases between them. The chain uses TRBV10-3 and TRBJ1-2; D perhaps matches TRBD1 (5 bases). This TCR derives from a person between 25 and 79 years old with non-small cell lung cancer. The sample here was blood, taken at baseline. CDR3 sequence: CAISESGEDGYTF. CDR3 in DNA: TGTGCCATCAGTGAGTCAGGGGAGGATGGCTACACCTTC.